What follows are 30 T cell receptor beta chains derived from one specimen sequenced in a study of identical twins. TCRdb reprocessed the 5' RACE reads via MiXCR and lists one record per CDR3 protein. The sample has 200,000 to 300,000 distinct CDR3 sequences, approximately 7% seen once. This sample also appeared in a second study, on yellow fever vaccine responses in identical twins.

The material sequenced was memory (CD45RO+) T cells sorted from blood. The source is a woman younger than 30 in good health.

The table lists this clonotype with many counts. The V call is TRBV15, the J call TRBJ1-2; D is unclear. The V gene's germline CDR1 is LNHNV and CDR2 YYDKDF (reference sequence). The CDR3 contains 12 residues. The V end lost 5 bases, the J end lost 8 bases, and 12 bases lay between the germline ends. CDR3 region: CATSDTLGGYTF. CDR3 coding DNA: TGTGCCACCAGCGATACCCTCGGGGGCTACACCTTC.

This clonotype was seen only a few times. This sequence joins TRBV20-1 and TRBJ2-5, with TRBD1 matching 8 bases. The CDR3 runs to 13 residues. Germline V gene lookup returns CDR1 DFQATT and CDR2 SNEGSKA (reference sequence). The V gene end was trimmed by 1 base and the J gene end by 5 bases; junction bases not matched to a gene: 3. CDR3 DNA sequence: TGCAGTGCTAGAGCAGACAGGGGTGAGACCCAGTACTTC. Amino acids: CSARADRGETQYF.

This clonotype appeared a few times. The J gene is TRBJ1-1, the V gene TRBV10-2; D gene uncertain. The CDR3 runs 13 residues. V lost 6 bases and J 1 base, leaving 9 bases between the germline ends. Germline V lookup: CDR1 WSHSY, CDR2 SAAADI. The CDR3 loop is CASSHLWNTEAFF. CDR3 DNA sequence: TGCGCCAGCAGCCACCTGTGGAACACTGAAGCTTTCTTT.

Only a few counts were recorded for this clonotype. The chain employs TRBV2 and TRBJ2-1; D call uncertain. The CDR3 sequence is 11 residues long. The V end lost 5 bases, the J end lost 12 bases, and 11 bases lay between the germline ends. Germline CDR1 is SNHLY and CDR2 is FYNNEI. The CDR3 coding sequence is TGTGCCAGCAGTCCTAGGATGGGGCAGTTCTTC. Translation gives CASSPRMGQFF. Full variable domain (rest looked up from reference TRBV2 and TRBJ2-1): EPEVTQTPSHQVTQMGQEVILRCVPISNHLYFYWYRQILGQKVEFLVSFYNNEISEKSEIFDDQFSVERPDGSNFTLKIRSTKLEDSAMYFCASSPRMGQFFGPGTRLTVL.

This clonotype was picked up many times. This chain uses TRBV2 with TRBJ2-2; 11 positions match TRBD2. The germline V gene has CDR1 SNHLY and CDR2 FYNNEI. The J segment lost 3 bases and the V segment lost 8 bases, leaving 5 bases of the junction unmatched. CDR3 length equals 15 residues. CDR3 DNA: TGTGCCAGCCGAGTAGCGGGAGGGCACACCGGGGAGCTGTTTTTT. This codes for CASRVAGGHTGELFF.

The J gene is TRBJ2-7, the V gene TRBV28; TRBD1 aligns across 8 bases. Unmatched junction bases numbered 5, after V lost 4 bases and J lost 3 bases. The CDR3 loop spans 14 amino acids. Germline CDR1 and CDR2: MDHEN and SYDVKM. The CDR3 here is CASSSTGGIYEQYF. The CDR3 coding sequence is TGTGCCAGCAGTTCTACAGGGGGGATCTACGAGCAGTACTTC. The full variable domain, with the rest looked up from reference TRBV28 and TRBJ2-7, is DVKVTQSSRYLVKRTGEKVFLECVQDMDHENMFWYRQDPGLGLRLIYFSYDVKMKEKGDIPEGYSVSREKKERFSLILESASTNQTSMYLCASSSTGGIYEQYFGPGTRLTVT.

This clonotype occurred a few times. J is TRBJ2-3 and V is TRBV24-1; D is possibly TRBD1 or TRBD2 (7 bases each). The length of the CDR3 is 15 residues. CDR1 is KGHDR, CDR2 SFDVKD, per germline. V was trimmed by 5 bases and J by 6 bases, leaving 17 bases between them. The CDR3 bases are TGTGCCACCAGTGCCAGGGGGGGAAAAAGTGATACGCAGTATTTT. As protein: CATSARGGKSDTQYF.

The chain has TRBV20-1 and TRBJ1-2; possible D gene TRBD1, 6 bases. This CDR3 spans 13 amino acids. V lost 5 bases and J lost 1, with 11 bases in between. Germline CDR1 is DFQATT and CDR2 is SNEGSKA (reference sequence). This chain's CDR3 is CSAWDTLNYGYTF. The DNA of the CDR3 is TGCAGTGCTTGGGACACCCTTAACTATGGCTACACCTTC.

The genes are TRBV5-1 and TRBJ1-4; D gene ambiguous. Germline CDR1 reads SGHRS; CDR2 reads YFSETQ. Trimming shortened V by 5 bases and J by 4 bases, and 9 bases separated the two germline ends. CDR3 size: 13 residues. Here the CDR3 reads CASRGQSNEKLFF. The CDR3 DNA follows: TGCGCCAGCAGAGGGCAGAGTAATGAAAAACTGTTTTTT.

The sample holds many counts of this clonotype. The chain carries TRBV20-1 and TRBJ1-1; maybe TRBD1 (6 bases). V lost 0 bases, J lost 5 bases, and 10 bases lay in between. Germline values: CDR1 DFQATT, CDR2 SNEGSKA (reference sequence). The length of the CDR3 is 13 residues. The CDR3 spells CSARDRGETEAFF. The DNA of the CDR3 is TGCAGTGCTAGAGACAGGGGAGAAACTGAAGCTTTCTTT.

CDR3 DNA sequence: TGTGCCAGCAGTTTTGTGGCAGACACTGAAGCTTTCTTT. Its translation is CASSFVADTEAFF. The chain combines TRBV12-3 or TRBV12-4 with TRBJ1-1, with D uncertain. Trimming left V 3 bases short and J 3 bases short, with 8 bases between. The length of the CDR3 is 13 residues.

This clonotype appeared many times. This rearrangement joins TRBV12-3 or TRBV12-4 to TRBJ2-7, with 9 bases lining up with TRBD2. V shed 5 bases and J 1 base; nucleotides not matched to a gene: 6. The CDR3 consists of 15 residues. The CDR3, as DNA: TGTGCCAGCAGTCCTAGCGGGAAGGGTTCCTACGAGCAGTACTTC. It codes for CASSPSGKGSYEQYF.

V and J are TRBV7-8 and TRBJ1-1; 8 bases map to TRBD1. CDR3 length equals 14 residues. Unmatched junction bases numbered 2, after V lost 1 base and J lost 4 bases. Germline lookup yields CDR1 SGHVS and CDR2 FQNEAQ. The CDR3 spells CASSLGDRGTEAFF. Here the CDR3 DNA reads TGTGCCAGCAGCTTAGGTGACAGGGGCACTGAAGCTTTCTTT.

This clonotype was detected a few times. The chain couples TRBV4-2 to TRBJ2-3, with TRBD2 matching over 11 bases. Germline V gene data show CDR1 as LGHNA and CDR2 as YNFKEQ. The ends lost 0 bases at V and 0 bases at J; junction bases unmatched: 5. The CDR3 spans 18 residues. As DNA, the CDR3 is TGTGCCAGCAGCCAAGATTCCCGGACTAGCGGGAGCACAGATACGCAGTATTTT. This encodes CASSQDSRTSGSTDTQYF.

This chain joins TRBV7-3 and TRBJ2-5; 10 bases map to TRBD1. J gave up 4 bases and V 5 bases, and 7 bases lay outside the gene matches. The CDR3 length is 15 residues. CDR1 is SGHTA and CDR2 is FQGTGA in the germline V gene. In DNA, the CDR3 is TGTGCCAGCAGCCCCTCCCGGGACAGGGGAGAGACCCAGTACTTC. Its translation is CASSPSRDRGETQYF.

This clonotype was recorded once. CDR3 region: CASSYSRAYNEQFF. CDR3 coding DNA: TGTGCCAGCAGTTACTCGAGAGCCTACAATGAGCAGTTCTTC. The V call is TRBV6-2 or TRBV6-3, the J call TRBJ2-1; D gene uncertain. CDR3 length equals 14 residues. Trimming cost V 0 bases and J 2 bases, with 5 bases left between them. The germline gives CDR1 MNHEY, CDR2 SVGEGT.

The chain has TRBV5-1 and TRBJ2-3; D is ambiguous. The V and J ends lost 4 bases and 0 bases respectively, with 18 bases between them. CDR3 length equals 17 residues. Looked up from germline, CDR1 is SGHRS and CDR2 is YFSETQ. CDR3 sequence: CASSPLRKIASTDTQYF. For the CDR3, the DNA is TGCGCCAGCAGCCCACTCAGGAAGATCGCAAGCACAGATACGCAGTATTTT.

This clonotype was counted ten times or more. The V and J genes are TRBV5-1 and TRBJ2-6; no reliable D call. The CDR3 length is 16 residues. CDR1 SGHRS and CDR2 YFSETQ come from the germline V gene. V lost 4 bases to trimming and J lost 4 bases, with 15 bases between them. CDR3 protein: CASSPTLTAGANVLTF. The CDR3 nucleotides read TGCGCCAGCAGCCCTACTCTTACGGCAGGGGCCAACGTCCTGACTTTC.

At least ten counts were recorded for this clonotype. This rearrangement joins TRBV7-9 to TRBJ1-2; D is ambiguous. The V end was cut by 5 bases, the J end by 8 bases, with 18 bases between. This CDR3 region has 14 residues. Per germline, CDR1 SEHNR and CDR2 FQNEAQ (reference sequence). DNA for the CDR3: TGTGCCAGCAGCCCCACCCGCCTCTTTGACGGCTACACCTTC. Protein: CASSPTRLFDGYTF.

At least ten counts were recorded for this clonotype. The chain has TRBV12-3 or TRBV12-4 and TRBJ1-5; 8 bases align to TRBD1. V was clipped by 8 bases and J by 7 bases; unmatched bases: 10. The CDR3 spans 14 residues. For the CDR3, the DNA is TGTGCCAGCGGTGACAGGGGATTGTGGCAGCCCCAGCATTTT. Protein product: CASGDRGLWQPQHF.

This clonotype showed up just a few times. J is TRBJ2-1 and V is TRBV15; no clear D gene. CDR3 length equals 12 residues. CDR1 is LNHNV, CDR2 YYDKDF, per germline (reference sequence). V was trimmed by 2 bases and J by 8 bases, leaving 7 bases between them. CDR3 in amino acids: CATSRTLDEQFF. In DNA form, the CDR3 reads TGTGCCACCAGCAGAACCTTGGATGAGCAGTTCTTC.

This clonotype was observed a few times. The chain uses TRBV6-2 or TRBV6-3 and TRBJ2-1; TRBD2 aligns across 8 bases. CDR1 and CDR2 from the germline V gene are MNHEY and SVGEGT. The V segment lost 0 bases and the J segment 0 bases; nucleotides outside the gene matches: 4. The CDR3 has 17 amino acids. In nucleotides, the CDR3 is TGTGCCAGCAGTTACTCTTTCGGGGGGGTCTCCTACAATGAGCAGTTCTTC. It yields the protein CASSYSFGGVSYNEQFF.

The rearrangement joins TRBV7-8 to TRBJ1-2; 9 nucleotides line up with TRBD1. The V gene's germline CDR1 is SGHVS and CDR2 FQNEAQ. The J segment lost 1 base and the V segment lost 5 bases, leaving 5 bases of the junction unmatched. The CDR3 length is 15 residues. CDR3 in amino acids: CASSSTGGLNYGYTF. Written as DNA, the CDR3 is TGTGCCAGCAGCAGTACAGGGGGCCTTAACTATGGCTACACCTTC.

This clonotype was picked up a small number of times. V gene TRBV10-3 combines with J gene TRBJ2-6, with 9 bases that match TRBD1. Germline values: CDR1 ENHRY, CDR2 SYGVKD. This CDR3 has 17 amino acids. V trimming: 2 bases; J trimming: 3 bases; junction bases outside the gene matches: 5. The CDR3 nucleotides are TGTGCCATCAGTGAGCCGGGACAGGGTATTGGGGCCAACGTCCTGACTTTC. Translated: CAISEPGQGIGANVLTF.

In this sample, this clonotype is medium-sized. The rearrangement links TRBV20-1 to TRBJ1-2; no clear D. Germline lookup yields CDR1 DFQATT and CDR2 SNEGSKA (reference sequence). Trimming removed 0 bases from V and 6 bases from J, with 5 bases in between. The CDR3 loop spans 11 amino acids. CDR3 in amino acids: CSARDADGYTF. CDR3 bases: TGCAGTGCTAGAGACGCCGATGGCTACACCTTC.

This clonotype was counted many times. The chain has TRBV12-3 or TRBV12-4 and TRBJ1-6; D is perhaps TRBD1 (6 bases). The CDR3 spans 14 residues. V was clipped by 8 bases and J by 7 bases, with 15 bases between them. Written as DNA, the CDR3 is TGTGCCAGCCGGGGGGGGCCCAAAAATTCACCCCTCCACTTT. This translates into CASRGGPKNSPLHF.

In its sample, this clonotype was seen many times. The chain couples TRBV6-5 to TRBJ1-5; 8 bases agree with TRBD1. The CDR3 loop spans 18 amino acids. Per the germline V gene, CDR1 is MNHEY and CDR2 is SVGAGI. J lost 1 base, V lost 4 bases, and 12 bases had no gene match. For the CDR3, the DNA is TGTGCCAGCAGTTCGTCTAACAGGGGGGTAGTGAGCAATCAGCCCCAGCATTTT. Protein: CASSSSNRGVVSNQPQHF.

This clonotype occurred many times. The chain carries TRBV12-3 or TRBV12-4 and TRBJ2-3, with 8 positions matching TRBD2. V gave up 11 bases and J gave up 4 bases; unmatched junction bases: 11. This CDR3 has 14 residues. CDR3: CASGSGGASDTQYF. CDR3 nucleotide sequence: TGTGCCTCCGGCTCCGGGGGGGCATCAGATACGCAGTATTTT.

This clonotype has just a few counts. The CDR3 is CASSYRGRGGYNEQFF. In nucleotides, the CDR3 is TGTGCCAGCAGCTACAGGGGGCGCGGGGGTTACAATGAGCAGTTCTTC. J is TRBJ2-1 and V is TRBV12-3 or TRBV12-4; 9 nucleotides line up with TRBD1. J was trimmed by 4 bases and V by 6 bases; bases with no gene match: 10. The CDR3 covers 16 residues.

This rearrangement joins TRBV18 to TRBJ2-7; TRBD1 aligns across 9 bases. The length of the CDR3 is 13 residues. Losses at the gene ends were 4 bases for V and 3 bases for J; bases not matched to a gene: 1. The germline gives CDR1 KGHSH, CDR2 LQKENI. CDR3 sequence (DNA): TGTGCCAGCTCACAGGACAGGGGCTACGAGCAGTACTTC. It codes for CASSQDRGYEQYF.